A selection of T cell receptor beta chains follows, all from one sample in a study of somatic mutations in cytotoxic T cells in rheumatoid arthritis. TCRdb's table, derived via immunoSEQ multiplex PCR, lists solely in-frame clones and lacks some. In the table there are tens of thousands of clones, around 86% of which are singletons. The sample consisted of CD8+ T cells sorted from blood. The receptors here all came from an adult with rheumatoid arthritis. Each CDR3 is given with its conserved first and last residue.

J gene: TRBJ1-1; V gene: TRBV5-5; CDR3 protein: CASRPQLNTEAFF
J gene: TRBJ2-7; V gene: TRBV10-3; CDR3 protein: CAISEWGGSYEQYF
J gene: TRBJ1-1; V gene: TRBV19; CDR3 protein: CASSIMGGRATEAFF
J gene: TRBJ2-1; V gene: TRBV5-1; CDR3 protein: CASSLRLAGGVFF
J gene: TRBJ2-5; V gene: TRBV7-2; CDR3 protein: CASSLGGQGGETQYF
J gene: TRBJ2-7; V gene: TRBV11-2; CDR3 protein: CASSSDLQSEQYF
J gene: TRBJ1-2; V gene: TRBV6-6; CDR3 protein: CASSLTGTGNYGYTF
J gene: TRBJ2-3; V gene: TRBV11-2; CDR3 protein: CASSPRAGGPLDTQYF
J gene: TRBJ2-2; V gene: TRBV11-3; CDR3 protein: CASSLGRGFTGELFF
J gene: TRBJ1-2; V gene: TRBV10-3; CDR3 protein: CAISDPGQVNYGYTF
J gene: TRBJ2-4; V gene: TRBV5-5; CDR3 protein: CASSSVGLSAKNIQYF
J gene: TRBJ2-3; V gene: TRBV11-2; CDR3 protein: CASSLEGNTQYF
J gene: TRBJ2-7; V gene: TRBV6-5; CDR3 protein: CASRLIRDSPYEQYF
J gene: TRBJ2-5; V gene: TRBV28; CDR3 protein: CASSYRTGGLGEQYF